Described below is a single T cell receptor beta chain sequence and its context. The ends were cut back, 3 bases at V and 0 bases at J, with 10 bases in the middle. CDR3 length: 16 amino acids. CDR1 SGDLS and CDR2 YYNGEE come from the germline V gene. This record comes from a study of blood T cell repertoires in COVID-19. Original processing notes: For nucleated cells, counts were estimated from reference gene primer amplification. Clones were read by immunoSEQ multiplex PCR, and TCRdb kept only the in-frame ones, dropping some. That table is the source of V, J and clone size, and D and trimming were worked out from the DNA. The table includes about 190,000 clones, about 90% detected once.

The source of this sequence is a man aged 50-59 years with acute or convalescent COVID-19. V is TRBV9 and J is TRBJ1-6, with D possibly matching TRBD1 (6 bases). Sequenced sample: peripheral blood. The CDR3 DNA follows: TGTGCCAGCAGCGAAGGACAGAACTCCTATAATTCACCCCTCCACTTT. Encoded protein: CASSEGQNSYNSPLHF.